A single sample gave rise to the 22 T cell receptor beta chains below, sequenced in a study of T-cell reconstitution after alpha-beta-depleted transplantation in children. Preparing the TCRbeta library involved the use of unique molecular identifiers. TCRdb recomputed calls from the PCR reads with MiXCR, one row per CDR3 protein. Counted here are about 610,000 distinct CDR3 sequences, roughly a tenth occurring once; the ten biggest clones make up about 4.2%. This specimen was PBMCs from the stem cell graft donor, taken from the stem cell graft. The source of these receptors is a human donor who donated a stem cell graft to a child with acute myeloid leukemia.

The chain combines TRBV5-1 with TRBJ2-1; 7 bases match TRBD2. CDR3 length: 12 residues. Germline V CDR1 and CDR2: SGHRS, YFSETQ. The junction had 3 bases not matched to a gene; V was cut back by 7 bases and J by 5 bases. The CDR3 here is CASGLGDNEQFF. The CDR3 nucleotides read TGCGCCAGCGGACTAGGGGACAATGAGCAGTTCTTC.

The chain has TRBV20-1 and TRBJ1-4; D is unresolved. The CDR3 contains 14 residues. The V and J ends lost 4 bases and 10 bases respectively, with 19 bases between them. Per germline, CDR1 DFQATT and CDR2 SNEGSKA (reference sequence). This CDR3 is CSAIVPVLGRKLFF. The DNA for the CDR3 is TGCAGTGCTATAGTACCGGTTCTAGGTAGAAAACTGTTTTTT.

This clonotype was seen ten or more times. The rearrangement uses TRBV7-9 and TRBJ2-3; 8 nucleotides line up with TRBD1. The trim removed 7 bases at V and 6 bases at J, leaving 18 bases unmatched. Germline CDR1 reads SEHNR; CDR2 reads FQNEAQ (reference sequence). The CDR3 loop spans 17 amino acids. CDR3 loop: CASTPIRGTGKSDTQYF. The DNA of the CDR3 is TGTGCCAGCACTCCCATCCGGGGGACAGGTAAAAGCGATACGCAGTATTTT.

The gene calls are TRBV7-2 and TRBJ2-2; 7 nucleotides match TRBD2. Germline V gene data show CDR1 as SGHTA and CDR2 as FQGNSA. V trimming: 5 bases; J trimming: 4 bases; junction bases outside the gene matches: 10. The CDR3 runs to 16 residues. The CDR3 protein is CASSRLGLGATGELFF. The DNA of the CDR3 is TGTGCCAGCAGCCGCCTAGGACTAGGGGCCACCGGGGAGCTGTTTTTT. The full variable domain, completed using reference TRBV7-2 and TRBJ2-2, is GAGVSQSPSNKVTEKGKDVELRCDPISGHTALYWYRQSLGQGLEFLIYFQGNSAPDKSGLPSDRFSAERTGGSVSTLTIQRTQQEDSAVYLCASSRLGLGATGELFFGEGSRLTVL.

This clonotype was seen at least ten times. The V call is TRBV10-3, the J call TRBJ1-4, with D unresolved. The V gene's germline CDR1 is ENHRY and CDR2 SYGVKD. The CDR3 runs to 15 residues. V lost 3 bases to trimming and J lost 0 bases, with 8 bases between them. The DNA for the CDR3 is TGTGCCATCAGTGACTCGGTGGCAACTAATGAAAAACTGTTTTTT. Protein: CAISDSVATNEKLFF.

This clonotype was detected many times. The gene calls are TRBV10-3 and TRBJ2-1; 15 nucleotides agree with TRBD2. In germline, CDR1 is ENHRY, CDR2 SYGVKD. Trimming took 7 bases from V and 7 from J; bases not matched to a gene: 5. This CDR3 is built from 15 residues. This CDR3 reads CAIKAGTSGRNEQFF. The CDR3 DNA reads TGTGCCATCAAAGCCGGGACTAGCGGGAGGAATGAGCAGTTCTTC.

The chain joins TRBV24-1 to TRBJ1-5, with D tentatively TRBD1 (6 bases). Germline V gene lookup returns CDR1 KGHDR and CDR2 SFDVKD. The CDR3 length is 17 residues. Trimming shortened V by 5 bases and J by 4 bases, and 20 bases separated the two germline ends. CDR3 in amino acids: CATSGPGGQGGNQPQHF. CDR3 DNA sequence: TGTGCCACCAGTGGCCCCGGGGGGCAGGGTGGAAATCAGCCCCAGCATTTT.

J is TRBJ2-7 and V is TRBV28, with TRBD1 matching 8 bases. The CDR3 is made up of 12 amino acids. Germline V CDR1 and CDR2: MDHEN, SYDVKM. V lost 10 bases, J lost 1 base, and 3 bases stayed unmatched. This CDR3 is CAIRDRSYEQYF. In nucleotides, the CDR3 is TGTGCCATAAGGGACAGGTCCTACGAGCAGTACTTC.

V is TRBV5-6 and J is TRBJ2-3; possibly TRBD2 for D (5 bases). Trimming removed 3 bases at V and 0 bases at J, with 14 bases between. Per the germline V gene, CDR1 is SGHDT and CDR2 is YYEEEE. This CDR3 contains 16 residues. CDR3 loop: CASSSTRPTSTDTQYF. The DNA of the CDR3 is TGTGCCAGCAGCTCTACTAGGCCCACTAGCACAGATACGCAGTATTTT. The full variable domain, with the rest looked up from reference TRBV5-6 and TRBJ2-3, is DAGVTQSPTHLIKTRGQQVTLRCSPKSGHDTVSWYQQALGQGPQFIFQYYEEEERQRGNFPDRFSGHQFPNYSSELNVNALLLGDSALYLCASSSTRPTSTDTQYFGPGTRLTVL.

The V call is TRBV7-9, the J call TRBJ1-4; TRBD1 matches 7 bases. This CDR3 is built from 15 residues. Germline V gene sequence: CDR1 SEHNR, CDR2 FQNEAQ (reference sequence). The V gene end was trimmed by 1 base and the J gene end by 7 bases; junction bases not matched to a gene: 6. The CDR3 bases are TGTGCCAGCAGCTTAGAGACAGGGAAACGTGAAAAACTGTTTTTT. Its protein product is CASSLETGKREKLFF.

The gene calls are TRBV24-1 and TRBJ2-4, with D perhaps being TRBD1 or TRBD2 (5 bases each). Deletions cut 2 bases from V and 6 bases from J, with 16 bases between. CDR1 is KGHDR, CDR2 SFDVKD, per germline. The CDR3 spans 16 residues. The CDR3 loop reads CATSDSRTGTSNIQYF. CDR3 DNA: TGTGCCACCAGTGATTCCCGGACCGGGACCTCAAACATTCAGTACTTC.

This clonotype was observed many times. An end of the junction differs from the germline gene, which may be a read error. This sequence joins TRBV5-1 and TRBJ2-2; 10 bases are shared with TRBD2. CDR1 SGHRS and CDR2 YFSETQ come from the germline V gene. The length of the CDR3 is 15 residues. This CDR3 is CASSLLAGNTGELFF. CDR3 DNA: TGTGCCAGCAGCTTACTAGCGGGAAACACCGGGGAGCTGTTTTTT.

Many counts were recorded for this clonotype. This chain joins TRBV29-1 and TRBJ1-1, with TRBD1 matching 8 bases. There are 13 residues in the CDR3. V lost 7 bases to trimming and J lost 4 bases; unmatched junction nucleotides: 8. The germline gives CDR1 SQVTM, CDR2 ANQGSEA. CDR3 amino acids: CSAGQGSSTEAFF. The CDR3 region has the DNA TGCAGCGCCGGACAGGGCTCGAGCACTGAAGCTTTCTTT.

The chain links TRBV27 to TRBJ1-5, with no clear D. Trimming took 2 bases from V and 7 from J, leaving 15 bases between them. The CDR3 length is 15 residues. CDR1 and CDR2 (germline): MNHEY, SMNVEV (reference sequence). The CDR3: CASSLSWGAPQPQHF. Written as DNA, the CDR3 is TGTGCCAGCAGTTTAAGCTGGGGAGCGCCACAGCCCCAGCATTTT.

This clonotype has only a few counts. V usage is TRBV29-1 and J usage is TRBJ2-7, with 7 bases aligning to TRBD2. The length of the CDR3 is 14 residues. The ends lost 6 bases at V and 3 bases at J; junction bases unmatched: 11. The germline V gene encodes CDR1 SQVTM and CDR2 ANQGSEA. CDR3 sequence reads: CSVADALASYEQYF. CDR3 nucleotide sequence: TGCAGCGTGGCCGATGCACTAGCGAGCTACGAGCAGTACTTC.

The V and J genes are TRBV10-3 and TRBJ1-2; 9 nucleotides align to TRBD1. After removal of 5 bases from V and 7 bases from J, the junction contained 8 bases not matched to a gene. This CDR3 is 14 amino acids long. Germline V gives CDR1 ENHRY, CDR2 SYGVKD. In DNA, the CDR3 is TGTGCCATCAGTTACTCCGGACAGGGGATTGGCTACACCTTC. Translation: CAISYSGQGIGYTF.

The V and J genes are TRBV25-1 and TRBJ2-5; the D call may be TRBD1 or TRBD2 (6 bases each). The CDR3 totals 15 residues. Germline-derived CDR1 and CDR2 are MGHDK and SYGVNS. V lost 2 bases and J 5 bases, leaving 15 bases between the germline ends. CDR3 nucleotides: TGTGCCAGCAGTGAACCCGGATGGGGGGCTGAGACCCAGTACTTC. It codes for CASSEPGWGAETQYF.

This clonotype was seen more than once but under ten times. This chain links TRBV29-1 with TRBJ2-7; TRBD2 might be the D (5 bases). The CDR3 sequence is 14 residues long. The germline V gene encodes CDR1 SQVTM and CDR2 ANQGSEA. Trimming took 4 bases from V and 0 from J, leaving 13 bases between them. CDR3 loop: CSVGPLSGSYEQYF. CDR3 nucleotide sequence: TGCAGCGTTGGCCCCCTAAGCGGCTCCTACGAGCAGTACTTC.

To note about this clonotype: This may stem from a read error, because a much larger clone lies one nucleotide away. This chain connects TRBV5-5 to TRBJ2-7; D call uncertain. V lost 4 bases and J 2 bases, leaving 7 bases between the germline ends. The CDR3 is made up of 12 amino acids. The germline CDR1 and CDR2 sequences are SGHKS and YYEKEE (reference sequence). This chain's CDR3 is CASSQRTYEQYF. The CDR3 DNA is TGTGCCAGCAGCCAACGGACCTACGAGCAGTACTTC.

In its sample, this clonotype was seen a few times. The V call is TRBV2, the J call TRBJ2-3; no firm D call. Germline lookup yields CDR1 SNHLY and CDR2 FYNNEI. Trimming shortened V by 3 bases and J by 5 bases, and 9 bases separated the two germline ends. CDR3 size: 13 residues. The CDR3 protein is CASSEVLQDTQYF. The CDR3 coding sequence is TGTGCCAGCAGTGAGGTTCTGCAAGATACGCAGTATTTT.

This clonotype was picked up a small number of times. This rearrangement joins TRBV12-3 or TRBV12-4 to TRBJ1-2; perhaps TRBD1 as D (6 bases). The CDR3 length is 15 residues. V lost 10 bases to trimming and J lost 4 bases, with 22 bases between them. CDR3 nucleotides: TGTGCCACTCGCGAAGGACAGCCCGGGGTCTATGGCTACACCTTC. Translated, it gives CATREGQPGVYGYTF.

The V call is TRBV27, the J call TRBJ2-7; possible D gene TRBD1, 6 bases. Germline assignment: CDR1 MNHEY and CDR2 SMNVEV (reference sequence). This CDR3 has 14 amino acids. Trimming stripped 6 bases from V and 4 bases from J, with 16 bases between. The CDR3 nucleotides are TGTGCCAGCAGCTACAGGGCACTACCGTACGAGCAGTACTTC. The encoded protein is CASSYRALPYEQYF.